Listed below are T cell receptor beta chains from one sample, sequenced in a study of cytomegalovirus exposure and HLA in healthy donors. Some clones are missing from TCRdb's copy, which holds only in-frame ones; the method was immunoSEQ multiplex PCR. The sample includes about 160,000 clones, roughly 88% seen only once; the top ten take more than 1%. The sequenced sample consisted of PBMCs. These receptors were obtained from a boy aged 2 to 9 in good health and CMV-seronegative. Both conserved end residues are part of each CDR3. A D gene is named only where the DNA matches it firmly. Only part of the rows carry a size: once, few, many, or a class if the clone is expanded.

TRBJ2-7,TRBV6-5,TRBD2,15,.,CASSLTGTSSYEQYF,TGTGCCAGCAGCCTTACCGGGACTAGCTCCTACGAGCAGTACTTC
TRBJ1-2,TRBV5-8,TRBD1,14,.,CASSLGQADYGYTF,TGTGCCAGCAGCCTGGGACAGGCGGACTATGGCTACACCTTC
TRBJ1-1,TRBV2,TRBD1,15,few,CASSEATGRFAEAFF,TGTGCCAGCAGTGAGGCGACAGGGCGGTTTGCTGAAGCTTTCTTT
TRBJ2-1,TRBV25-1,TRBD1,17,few,CASSELGTGKIYNEQFF,TGTGCCAGCAGTGAATTAGGGACAGGGAAGATCTACAATGAGCAGTTCTTC
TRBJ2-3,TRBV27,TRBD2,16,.,CASSLLAGTRTDTQYF,TGTGCCAGCAGTCTACTAGCGGGGACGCGCACAGATACGCAGTATTTT
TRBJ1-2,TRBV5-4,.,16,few,CASSRGGEVVVEGYTF,TGTGCCAGCAGTCGTGGCGGGGAAGTCGTTGTGGAGGGCTACACCTTC
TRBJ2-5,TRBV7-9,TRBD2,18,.,CASSLSARTSGRLETQYF,TGTGCCAGCAGCTTATCGGCCCGGACTAGCGGGAGGTTGGAGACCCAGTACTTC
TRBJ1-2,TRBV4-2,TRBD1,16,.,CASSQDNARGWDGYTF,TGTGCCAGCAGCCAAGATAATGCCAGGGGGTGGGATGGCTACACCTTC
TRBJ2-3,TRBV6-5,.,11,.,CASSSGDTQYF,TGTGCCAGCAGTTCGGGGGATACGCAGTATTTT
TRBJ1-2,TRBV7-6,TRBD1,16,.,CASSLGMVGQGSGYTF,TGTGCCAGCAGCTTAGGGATGGTTGGACAGGGGAGCGGCTACACCTTC
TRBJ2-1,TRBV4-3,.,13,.,CASSQDRVDEQFF,TGCGCCAGCAGCCAAGACCGGGTCGATGAGCAGTTCTTC
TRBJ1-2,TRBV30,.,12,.,CAWNRANYGYTF,TGTGCCTGGAACAGGGCAAACTATGGCTACACCTTC
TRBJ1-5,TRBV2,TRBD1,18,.,CASSTPGQGVSSNQPQHF,TGTGCCAGCAGTACTCCGGGACAGGGGGTATCTAGCAATCAGCCCCAGCATTTT
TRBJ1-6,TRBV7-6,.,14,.,CASSSTGGNSPLHF,TGTGCCAGCAGTTCCACGGGTGGTAATTCACCCCTCCACTTT
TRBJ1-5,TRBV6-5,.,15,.,CASRSVAGGNQPQHF,TGTGCCAGCAGATCAGTAGCGGGAGGCAATCAGCCCCAGCATTTT
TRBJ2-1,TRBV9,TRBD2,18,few,CASSVSGTSGKSYNEQFF,TGTGCCAGCAGCGTTTCCGGGACTAGCGGGAAATCCTACAATGAGCAGTTCTTC
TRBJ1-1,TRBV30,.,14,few,CAWSVAGSNTEAFF,TGTGCCTGGAGTGTAGCCGGGTCGAACACTGAAGCTTTCTTT
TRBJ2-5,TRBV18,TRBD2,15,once,CASSPASGPQETQYF,TGTGCCAGCTCACCGGCTAGCGGGCCTCAAGAGACCCAGTACTTC
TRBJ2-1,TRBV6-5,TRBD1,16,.,CASSFTGTGAYNEQFF,TGTGCCAGCAGTTTTACCGGGACAGGGGCCTACAATGAGCAGTTCTTC
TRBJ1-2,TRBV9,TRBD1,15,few,CASSVGSGQVRGYTF,TGTGCCAGCAGCGTAGGTTCGGGACAGGTGCGAGGCTACACCTTC
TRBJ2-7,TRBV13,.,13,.,CASSLAIEGEQYF,TGTGCCAGCAGCTTAGCCATAGAGGGCGAGCAGTACTTC
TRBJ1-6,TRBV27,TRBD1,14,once,CASAGGQYNSPLHF,TGTGCCAGCGCAGGGGGTCAATATAATTCACCCCTCCACTTT
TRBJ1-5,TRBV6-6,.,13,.,CASSLLGNQPQHF,TGTGCCAGCAGTCTGCTCGGGAATCAGCCCCAGCATTTT
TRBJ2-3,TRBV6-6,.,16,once,CASTYAAGRSIDTQYF,TGTGCCAGCACCTACGCGGCGGGACGGTCGATAGATACGCAGTATTTT
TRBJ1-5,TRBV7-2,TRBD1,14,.,CASSLRDRDQPQHF,TGTGCCAGCAGCTTAAGGGACAGGGATCAGCCCCAGCATTTT
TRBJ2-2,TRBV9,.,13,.,CASSGANTGELFF,TGTGCCAGTTCGGGGGCGAACACCGGGGAGCTGTTTTTT
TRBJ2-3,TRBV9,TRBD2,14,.,CASSPGGSTDTQYF,TGTGCCAGCAGCCCCGGGGGGTCCACAGATACGCAGTATTTT
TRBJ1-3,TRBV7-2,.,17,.,CASSLEAGPGAGNTIYF,TGTGCCAGCAGCTTAGAGGCAGGGCCTGGGGCTGGAAACACCATATATTTT
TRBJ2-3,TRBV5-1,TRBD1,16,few,CASSPSTGASTDTQYF,TGCGCCAGCAGCCCCAGTACAGGGGCCTCCACAGATACGCAGTATTTT
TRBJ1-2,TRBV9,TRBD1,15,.,CASSVGGGDNYGYTF,TGTGCCAGCAGCGTAGGAGGGGGCGATAACTATGGCTACACCTTC
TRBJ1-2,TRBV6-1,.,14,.,CASSVTGGFWGYTF,TGTGCCAGCAGTGTGACGGGAGGGTTTTGGGGCTACACCTTC
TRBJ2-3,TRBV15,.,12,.,CATSNPADTQYF,TGTGCCACCAGCAACCCAGCAGATACGCAGTATTTT
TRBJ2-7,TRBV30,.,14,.,CAWSVGGGRYEQYF,TGTGCCTGGAGTGTAGGGGGAGGGCGTTACGAGCAGTACTTC
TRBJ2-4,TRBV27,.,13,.,CASSQGAKNIQYF,TGTGCCAGCAGTCAGGGTGCCAAAAACATTCAGTACTTC
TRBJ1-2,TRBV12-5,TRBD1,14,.,CASGPDRGIFGYTF,TGTGCTAGTGGACCGGACAGGGGGATATTTGGCTACACCTTC
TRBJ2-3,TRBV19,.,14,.,CASSASGSTDTQYF,TGTGCCAGTAGTGCCAGCGGGAGCACAGATACGCAGTATTTT
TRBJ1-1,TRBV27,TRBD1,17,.,CASSLTTSGTVYTEAFF,TGTGCCAGCAGTTTAACAACCTCCGGGACAGTTTACACTGAAGCTTTCTTT
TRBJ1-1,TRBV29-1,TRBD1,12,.,CSGSRDSLEAFF,TGCAGCGGGTCCCGGGACAGCCTTGAAGCTTTCTTT
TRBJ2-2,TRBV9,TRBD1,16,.,CASSARQGLAPGELFF,TGTGCCAGCAGCGCCAGACAGGGCCTGGCCCCCGGGGAGCTGTTTTTT
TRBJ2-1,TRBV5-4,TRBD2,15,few,CASSSEALAGNEQFF,TGTGCCAGCAGCTCTGAGGCCTTAGCGGGAAATGAGCAGTTCTTC
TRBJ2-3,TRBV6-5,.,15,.,CASSRQPRGTDTQYF,TGTGCCAGCAGTAGACAGCCAAGGGGCACAGATACGCAGTATTTT
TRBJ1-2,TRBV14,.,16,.,CASSQSLWGVGSGYTF,TGTGCCAGCAGCCAATCCTTATGGGGGGTCGGGAGTGGCTACACCTTC
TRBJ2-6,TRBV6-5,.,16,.,CASSWTASSGANVLTF,TGTGCCAGCAGTTGGACAGCGAGCTCTGGGGCCAACGTCCTGACTTTC
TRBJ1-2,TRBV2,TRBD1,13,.,CASSRQGTYGYTF,TGTGCCAGCAGCAGACAGGGGACCTATGGCTACACCTTC
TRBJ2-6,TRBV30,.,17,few,CAWSVRQLTSGANVLTF,TGTGCCTGGAGTGTTCGACAGCTTACTTCTGGGGCCAACGTCCTGACTTTC
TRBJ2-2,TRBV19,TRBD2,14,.,CASSSSGGPGELFF,TGTGCCAGTAGTAGCAGCGGGGGGCCCGGGGAGCTGTTTTTT
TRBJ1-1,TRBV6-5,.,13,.,CASRYTGNTEAFF,TGTGCCAGCCGTTATACAGGGAACACTGAAGCTTTCTTT
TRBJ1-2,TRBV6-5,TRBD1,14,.,CASRASGQTIGYTF,TGTGCCAGCAGAGCCTCGGGACAGACGATAGGCTACACCTTC
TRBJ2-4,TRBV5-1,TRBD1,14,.,CASSLGQGMDIQYF,TGCGCCAGCAGCTTGGGACAGGGGATGGACATTCAGTACTTC
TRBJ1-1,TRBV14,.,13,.,CASSQVQGTEAFF,TGTGCCAGCAGCCAAGTGCAGGGGACTGAAGCTTTCTTT
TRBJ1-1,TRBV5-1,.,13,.,CASSVRVNTEAFF,TGCGCCAGCAGCGTACGAGTGAACACTGAAGCTTTCTTT
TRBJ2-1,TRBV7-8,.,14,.,CASSLTGAYNEQFF,TGTGCCAGCAGCTTAACCGGGGCCTACAATGAGCAGTTCTTC
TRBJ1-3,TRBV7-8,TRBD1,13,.,CASSRTGGNTIYF,TGTGCCAGCAGCCGGACAGGAGGAAACACCATATATTTT
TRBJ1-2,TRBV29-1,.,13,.,CSVEGQVPYGYTF,TGCAGCGTTGAAGGGCAGGTACCTTATGGCTACACCTTC